These T cell receptor beta chains were read from a single sample in a study of radiotherapy plus CTLA-4 blockade in lung cancer. Measured with immunoSEQ multiplex PCR; TCRdb has only the in-frame clones, and not every one. The table shows 45,000 to 55,000 clones, with about 88% occurring only once. Sequences were derived from peripheral blood, sampled from a patient treated with radiotherapy plus ipilimumab. The source is a human donor with non-small cell lung cancer whose response to radiotherapy plus ipilimumab could not be evaluated. The CDR3 runs from the conserved cysteine through the conserved F or W. Each record gives: J gene, D gene, V gene, clone size, CDR3 protein, CDR3 DNA. A D gene is named only where the DNA matches it firmly. Only part of the rows carry a size: once, few, many, or a class if the clone is expanded.

TRBJ2-7,-,TRBV18,-,CASSPGLTSYEQYF,TGTGCCAGCTCACCGGGGCTGACCTCCTACGAGCAGTACTTC
TRBJ2-5,TRBD2,TRBV4-1,-,CASSRYGGNQETQYF,TGCGCCAGCAGCCGATACGGGGGGAACCAAGAGACCCAGTACTTC
TRBJ1-3,-,TRBV18,-,CASSPRGQYRSGNTIYF,TGTGCCAGCTCACCACGCGGACAGTACCGAAGTGGAAACACCATATATTTT
TRBJ2-2,-,TRBV2,-,CASSPLGGEGTGELFF,TGTGCCAGCAGCCCCTTGGGGGGAGAGGGCACCGGGGAGCTGTTTTTT
TRBJ2-3,-,TRBV19,-,CASQDGGATDTQYF,TGTGCCAGTCAGGACGGCGGGGCAACAGATACGCAGTATTTT
TRBJ2-5,-,TRBV6-6,-,CASSYWDKETQYF,TGTGCCAGCAGTTACTGGGACAAAGAGACCCAGTACTTC
TRBJ2-7,-,TRBV30,once,CAWKLSSYEQYF,TGTGCCTGGAAACTTTCTTCCTACGAGCAGTACTTC
TRBJ2-2,-,TRBV7-8,-,CASSLSWQGRAGELFF,TGTGCCAGCAGCTTATCGTGGCAGGGTAGAGCCGGGGAGCTGTTTTTT
TRBJ2-5,-,TRBV5-6,-,CASSLGSQETQYF,TGTGCCAGCAGCTTGGGCAGCCAAGAGACCCAGTACTTC
TRBJ2-5,TRBD2,TRBV5-1,-,CASSLAGGRGETQYF,TGCGCCAGCAGCTTGGCGGGGGGGCGTGGGGAGACCCAGTACTTC
TRBJ1-2,TRBD1,TRBV18,-,CASSPPQGAHGYTF,TGTGCCAGCTCACCACCCCAGGGGGCTCATGGCTACACCTTC
TRBJ2-2,-,TRBV12-5,-,CASGLIPGNTGELFF,TGTGCTAGTGGTTTAATACCAGGAAACACCGGGGAGCTGTTTTTT
TRBJ1-2,TRBD1,TRBV6-1,-,CASTEDRVGGYTF,TGTGCCAGCACCGAAGACAGGGTAGGCGGCTACACCTTC
TRBJ1-1,-,TRBV5-5,-,CASSLQQNTEAFF,TGTGCCAGCAGCTTGCAACAGAACACTGAAGCTTTCTTT
TRBJ2-7,TRBD2,TRBV4-3,medium-sized,CASSLHRTSGTYEQYF,TGCGCCAGCAGCCTCCATCGGACTAGCGGGACGTACGAGCAGTACTTC
TRBJ2-3,-,TRBV5-1,-,CASSYSTSTDTQYF,TGCGCCAGCAGCTACTCAACTAGCACAGATACGCAGTATTTT
TRBJ1-6,-,TRBV7-2,-,CASSSRGATHVNSPLHF,TGTGCCAGCAGCTCCCGCGGCGCAACCCACGTTAATTCACCCCTCCACTTT
TRBJ2-1,-,TRBV19,-,CASSRFMGLSSYNEQFF,TGTGCCAGTAGCCGATTCATGGGACTGAGCTCCTACAATGAGCAGTTCTTC
TRBJ1-2,-,TRBV9,-,CASSVSLANYGYTF,TGTGCCAGCAGCGTAAGTCTAGCTAACTATGGCTACACCTTC
TRBJ2-3,TRBD2,TRBV2,once,CASRERLAGTDTQYF,TGTGCCAGCAGAGAAAGACTAGCTGGCACAGATACGCAGTATTTT
TRBJ2-7,TRBD1,TRBV6-1,-,CASSVGGASNEQYF,TGTGCCAGCAGTGTAGGGGGCGCGTCGAACGAGCAGTACTTC
TRBJ2-1,TRBD2,TRBV19,-,CASTSGVNEQFF,TGTGCCAGTACTAGCGGGGTCAATGAGCAGTTCTTC
TRBJ1-1,-,TRBV7-2,-,CASSLQGSLGTEAFF,TGTGCCAGCAGCCTTCAGGGCTCCCTGGGCACTGAAGCTTTCTTT
TRBJ1-2,-,TRBV28,-,CASSLSGIGYTF,TGTGCCAGCAGTTTATCGGGGATAGGCTACACCTTC
TRBJ1-5,-,TRBV19,-,CASSIMRGINQPQHF,TGTGCCAGTAGTATAATGAGAGGGATCAATCAGCCCCAGCATTTT
TRBJ1-4,-,TRBV4-3,-,CASSPRIGAAEKLFF,TGCGCCAGCAGCCCTAGAATAGGAGCGGCTGAAAAACTGTTTTTT
TRBJ2-2,TRBD1,TRBV29-1,-,CSVRTPGQRTGELFF,TGCAGCGTTCGGACCCCGGGACAGAGGACCGGGGAGCTGTTTTTT